This record covers a single T cell receptor (beta chain). Its matching antigen is unknown. This sample was taken from a study of cytomegalovirus exposure and HLA in healthy donors. Findings of the study overall: CMV serostatus alone was available as immune exposure information. Most subjects had HLA-A and HLA-B alleles reportedly predicted accurately by TCR beta sequences. Across donors, presence/absence analyses took sequencing depth to be roughly uniform.

The CDR3 is made up of 18 amino acids. V lost 0 bases, J lost 0 bases, and 12 bases lay in between. CDR1 is SGHAT and CDR2 is FQNNGV in the germline V gene. PCR used 60 Vbeta primers and 13 Jbeta primers. Original methodology: The authors later counted around 80 million unique TCR beta chains, approximately 10 million of them shared. Sequenced by immunoSEQ multiplex PCR; TCRdb stores in-frame clones only, minus some. The V and J calls and clone size were taken over from that table, and D and trimming were inferred from the DNA. Of 170,000 or so clones listed, around 80% are singletons. Sequenced: PBMCs. The V gene is TRBV11-2, the J gene TRBJ2-6; D is ambiguous. The source of this sequence is a male donor in good health and CMV-seropositive. CDR3 amino acids: CASSLDERSASGANVLTF. CDR3 nucleotides: TGTGCCAGCAGCTTAGATGAGAGATCCGCCTCTGGGGCCAACGTCCTGACTTTC.